These 24 T cell receptor beta chains were all obtained from the same sample, sequenced in a study of shared clonotypes between healthy human individuals. Some clones are missing from TCRdb's copy, which holds only in-frame ones; the method was immunoSEQ multiplex PCR. The table has 900,000 to 1,200,000 clones, 75% to 85% seen once. The material sequenced was memory CD4+ T cells from PBMCs. Regarding subset: CD45RA-negative fraction. The receptors derive from a man aged 18 to 29 in good health. Some clones in this sample may be carry-over from other donors' samples.

The chain combines TRBV27 with TRBJ2-5; the match to TRBD2 covers 8 bases. The CDR3 extends over 17 amino acids. The V gene end was trimmed by 5 bases and the J gene end by 5 bases; junction bases not matched to a gene: 16. Germline CDR1 is MNHEY and CDR2 is SMNVEV (reference sequence). The CDR3 DNA reads as TGTGCCAGCAGTGTAATAGCGGGGAGTCGTAGTAGGGAGACCCAGTACTTC. It encodes CASSVIAGSRSRETQYF.

V and J are TRBV2 and TRBJ2-6; weak D call: TRBD2 (6 bases). The CDR3 is 16 amino acids. CDR1 is SNHLY and CDR2 is FYNNEI in the germline V gene. Between the trimmed V and J ends, which lost 3 bases and 2 bases, there was a span of 11 bases. CDR3 sequence reads: CASSESGAPGANVLTF. The CDR3 DNA follows: TGTGCCAGCAGTGAGTCGGGAGCCCCTGGGGCCAACGTCCTGACTTTC.

The genes are TRBV21-1 and TRBJ2-1; the D call in the table, TRBD2, was not verified against the DNA. TRBV21-1 is assigned pseudogene status. The CDR3 is 15 residues long. The DNA of the CDR3 is TGTGCCAGCACCAATACCAAGACTAAACACAATGAGCAGTTCTTC. This sequence encodes CASTNTKTKHNEQFF.

The rearrangement uses TRBV6-1 and TRBJ1-5; no definite D call. Germline V lookup: CDR1 MNHNS, CDR2 SASEGT. There are 14 residues in the CDR3. The ends were cut back, 3 bases at V and 0 bases at J, with 6 bases in the middle. The CDR3 region has the DNA TGTGCCAGCAGTGATCTAAATAGCAATCAGCCCCAGCATTTT. This codes for CASSDLNSNQPQHF.

This clone was counted ten times or more. Other DNA sequences in this specimen translate into the identical CDR3. The chain has TRBV6-5 and TRBJ1-1; the D gene is possibly TRBD1 (6 bases). The CDR3 runs 14 residues. Looked up from germline, CDR1 is MNHEY and CDR2 is SVGAGI. Trimming stripped 5 bases from V and 3 bases from J, with 13 bases between. The CDR3 DNA sequence: TGTGCCAGCAGTAAACAGGGCAGAGACACTGAAGCTTTCTTT. Translated: CASSKQGRDTEAFF.

The chain recombines TRBV9 with TRBJ2-1; the match to TRBD2 covers 12 bases. The trim removed 4 bases at V and 10 bases at J, leaving 12 bases unmatched. The CDR3 sequence is 16 residues long. Per germline, CDR1 SGDLS and CDR2 YYNGEE. CDR3 in DNA: TGTGCCAGCAGCCCAGCCGGGCTAGCGGGAGGGTGGGAGCAGTTCTTC. Protein sequence: CASSPAGLAGGWEQFF.

CDR3: CASSSRPGDEQFF. CDR3 DNA: TGTGCCAGCAGCTCACGACCGGGCGATGAGCAGTTCTTC. This chain links TRBV7-2 with TRBJ2-1; no reliable D call. V gave up 4 bases and J gave up 8 bases, with 12 bases separating them. This CDR3 comprises 13 residues. Germline values: CDR1 SGHTA, CDR2 FQGNSA.

The V call is TRBV9, the J call TRBJ2-5; D possibly uses TRBD1 or TRBD2 (7 bases each). Trimming took 0 bases from V and 4 from J, leaving 13 bases between them. The V gene's germline CDR1 is SGDLS and CDR2 YYNGEE. This CDR3 has 15 residues. The CDR3 bases are TGTGCCAGCAGCGTAGGAGACAGGGAGGGAGAGACCCAGTACTTC. This codes for CASSVGDREGETQYF.

The rearrangement uses TRBV6-1 and TRBJ2-2, with D maybe TRBD2 (5 bases). The CDR3 has 16 residues. V was pared by 1 base and J by 3 bases, with 12 bases between. Germline values: CDR1 MNHNS, CDR2 SASEGT. CDR3 in amino acids: CASSEGRRTDTGELFF. CDR3 coding DNA: TGTGCCAGCAGTGAAGGACGCAGGACTGACACCGGGGAGCTGTTTTTT.

This clone has only a few counts. This rearrangement joins TRBV18 to TRBJ1-5; maybe TRBD1 (6 bases). The V and J ends lost 2 bases and 5 bases respectively, with 16 bases between them. Germline values: CDR1 KGHSH, CDR2 LQKENI. The CDR3 has 16 residues. CDR3 sequence (DNA): TGTGCCAGCTCACCAGGGGCAGGGGTATTGGATCAGCCCCAGCATTTT. It specifies CASSPGAGVLDQPQHF. Combining the CDR3 with reference TRBV18 and TRBJ1-5 gives the whole variable domain NAGVMQNPRHLVRRRGQEARLRCSPMKGHSHVYWYRQLPEEGLKFMVYLQKENIIDESGMPKERFSAEFPKEGPSILRIQQVVRGDSAAYFCASSPGAGVLDQPQHFGDGTRLSIL.

The chain couples TRBV4-1 to TRBJ2-5; a weak D match, TRBD2 (5 bases). The V end lost 3 bases, the J end lost 0 bases, and 11 bases lay between the germline ends. Per the germline V gene, CDR1 is MGHRA and CDR2 is YSYEKL. The CDR3 contains 15 residues. The CDR3 sequence is CASSHQEAHQETQYF. The CDR3 bases are TGCGCCAGCAGCCACCAGGAGGCCCACCAAGAGACCCAGTACTTC.

This clone appeared a single time. Written as DNA, the CDR3 is TGTGCCAGCAGTTTATCATCCGGGACGTCCCGGGAGACCCAGTACTTC. It is translated as CASSLSSGTSRETQYF. The rearrangement uses TRBV27 and TRBJ2-5; either TRBD1 or TRBD2 may fit D (5 bases each). CDR1 is MNHEY and CDR2 is SMNVEV in the germline V gene (reference sequence). V shed 0 bases and J shed 5 bases, with 16 bases lying between them. The CDR3 loop spans 16 amino acids.

This clone was seen only a few times. The chain uses TRBV13 and TRBJ2-1, with 9 nucleotides matching TRBD2. V dropped 1 base and J dropped 3; count of bases not matched to a gene: 1. This CDR3 has 15 amino acids. Germline V gene sequence: CDR1 PRHDT, CDR2 FYEKMQ (reference sequence). Here the CDR3 reads CASSLELAGYNEQFF. The CDR3 DNA reads TGTGCCAGCAGCTTAGAACTAGCGGGCTACAATGAGCAGTTCTTC.

This clone appeared a few times. The chain has TRBV2 and TRBJ2-3; a weak D match, TRBD1 (6 bases). Looked up from germline, CDR1 is SNHLY and CDR2 is FYNNEI. This CDR3 spans 14 amino acids. The V end was cut by 3 bases, the J end by 9 bases, with 16 bases between. This CDR3 is CASSDLTGSGTQYF. CDR3 nucleotide sequence: TGTGCCAGCAGTGACCTGACAGGAAGTGGGACGCAGTATTTT. Drawing the rest from reference TRBV2 and TRBJ2-3, the complete variable domain is EPEVTQTPSHQVTQMGQEVILRCVPISNHLYFYWYRQILGQKVEFLVSFYNNEISEKSEIFDDQFSVERPDGSNFTLKIRSTKLEDSAMYFCASSDLTGSGTQYFGPGTRLTVL.

This clone appeared a single time. The chain has TRBV9 and TRBJ2-7; tentatively, D is TRBD2 (5 bases). Trimming left V 2 bases short and J 7 bases short, with 13 bases between. This CDR3 comprises 13 residues. Germline CDR1 SGDLS, CDR2 YYNGEE. The CDR3 DNA reads TGTGCCAGCAGCGTTCTAGCCATCGGGGAGCAGTACTTC. Protein: CASSVLAIGEQYF. Full variable domain (missing parts from reference TRBV9 and TRBJ2-7): DSGVTQTPKHLITATGQRVTLRCSPRSGDLSVYWYQQSLDQGLQFLIQYYNGEERAKGNILERFSAQQFPDLHSELNLSSLELGDSALYFCASSVLAIGEQYFGPGTRLTVT.

The rearrangement links TRBV11-2 to TRBJ2-5; TRBD2 might be the D (6 bases). Looked up from germline, CDR1 is SGHAT and CDR2 is FQNNGV. The CDR3 consists of 14 residues. V dropped 6 bases and J dropped 2 bases, with 13 bases sitting between them. The DNA for the CDR3 is TGTGCCAGCAGTCAAGGACTATCGCAAGAGACCCAGTACTTC. It specifies CASSQGLSQETQYF.

This clone was observed at least ten times. The same CDR3 also results from other DNA sequences found in this sample. The chain joins TRBV4-2 to TRBJ2-3; D is unclear. From germline, CDR1 is LGHNA and CDR2 YNFKEQ. This CDR3 has 12 residues. V was cut by 4 bases and J by 2 bases, with 4 bases left in between. CDR3 in amino acids: CASSRDTDTQYF. CDR3 DNA sequence: TGTGCCAGCAGCCGAGACACAGATACGCAGTATTTT.

This chain connects TRBV9 to TRBJ2-1; TRBD1 matches 8 bases. The CDR3 runs to 13 residues. J was trimmed by 8 bases and V by 3 bases; bases with no gene match: 4. Germline-derived CDR1 and CDR2 are SGDLS and YYNGEE. The CDR3 region has the DNA TGTGCCAGCAGCGGCAGGGGGCGGGATGAGCAGTTCTTC. Its translation is CASSGRGRDEQFF.

This clone has more than one count but fewer than ten. The chain combines TRBV29-1 with TRBJ2-5; TRBD1 agrees at 8 bases. J lost 5 bases, V lost 3 bases, and 5 bases had no gene match. CDR3 size: 13 residues. Germline V gene lookup returns CDR1 SQVTM and CDR2 ANQGSEA. The CDR3 loop is CSVDWQGAETQYF. The CDR3 DNA sequence: TGCAGCGTTGACTGGCAGGGGGCGGAGACCCAGTACTTC.

The chain recombines TRBV4-3 with TRBJ1-2; 9 nucleotides agree with TRBD1. With 0 bases clipped from V and 5 bases from J, the junction kept 4 bases outside the gene matches. In germline, CDR1 is LGHNA, CDR2 YSLEER. The CDR3 consists of 15 residues. In nucleotides, the CDR3 is TGCGCCAGCAGCCAAGAACAGGGGGCGCGGTATGGCTACACCTTC. It specifies CASSQEQGARYGYTF.

This chain connects TRBV5-1 to TRBJ2-1; 12 nucleotides align to TRBD2. The CDR3 is 20 residues long. The germline CDR1 and CDR2 sequences are SGHRS and YFSETQ. With V trimmed by 0 bases and J by 6 bases, 16 bases remained unmatched. The DNA of the CDR3 is TGCGCCAGCAGCTTGGCCATGCCCCGACTAGCGGGAGTGAGCAGCAATGAGCAGTTCTTC. Protein: CASSLAMPRLAGVSSNEQFF.

The V gene is TRBV5-8, the J gene TRBJ2-5, with D perhaps TRBD2 (7 bases). The CDR3 covers 16 residues. Germline assignment: CDR1 SGHTS and CDR2 YDEGEE. Between the trimmed V and J ends, which lost 4 bases and 3 bases, there was a span of 19 bases. The CDR3, as DNA: TGTGCCAGCAGCCGAAACGGGGGCGGGAGTAAAGAGACCCAGTACTTC. It specifies CASSRNGGGSKETQYF.

The chain recombines TRBV2 with TRBJ2-7; 11 bases are a match to TRBD2. Germline-derived CDR1 and CDR2 are SNHLY and FYNNEI. Trimming removed 7 bases from V and 0 bases from J; junction bases left unmatched: 17. This CDR3 contains 19 residues. In DNA form, the CDR3 reads TGTGCCAGCAATCCTTCGACAAGTTCTAGCGGGAGGTTCTCCTACGAGCAGTACTTC. Amino acids: CASNPSTSSSGRFSYEQYF.

V gene TRBV27 combines with J gene TRBJ2-1; a weak D match, TRBD2 (7 bases). Trimming removed 10 bases at V and 3 bases at J, with 22 bases between. Per germline, CDR1 MNHEY and CDR2 SMNVEV (reference sequence). The CDR3 is 16 amino acids. The CDR3 nucleotides read TGTGCCACCAGACTCCGGGGGCGGGAGAGCTACAATGAGCAGTTCTTC. It specifies CATRLRGRESYNEQFF.